The entry below gives a single T cell receptor (beta chain) sequence along with its context. Its antigen is not identified. These data are taken from a study of monozygotic twins with inflammatory bowel disease. Findings and limits, study-wide: Telling apart the different T cell subtypes was not possible. Varied immunosuppressive treatments among patients may have increased repertoire variability. Possibly reflecting limited power, no difference in repertoire similarity was found between concordant and discordant twins. By inverse Simpson index, TCRbeta diversity was lower in IBD patients than in healthy co-twins.

TCRdb reprocessed the 5' RACE reads and stores each CDR3 protein as one record, lacking DNA. This sample's clone table lists about 160,000 distinct CDR3 sequences. This CDR3 has 17 residues. Material: blood. The gene calls are TRBV12-3 or TRBV12-4 and TRBJ2-6. The sequence came from a human donor with ulcerative colitis or Crohn's disease, or a healthy co-twin of an affected twin (not recorded which). The CDR3 sequence is CASTRNRGSPGANVLTF.